Listed here are 14 T cell receptor beta chains from one sample, sequenced in a study of shared clonotypes between healthy human individuals. CD45RO-negative, CCR7-selected cells formed the naive CD8 fraction, which excluded terminally differentiated effector memory CD45RA+ cells. Only in-frame clones appear in the TCRdb table, and some are missing; sequencing was by immunoSEQ multiplex PCR. The repertoire holds about 2.2 million clones, with just over 90% as singletons. Sequences were obtained from naive CD8+ T cells from PBMCs. Receptors originate from a man in his late teens or twenties in good health. Some clones in this sample may be carry-over from other donors' samples.

This clone was detected only once. This chain uses TRBV6-5 with TRBJ1-1; tentatively, D is TRBD1 (5 bases). V lost 2 bases and J lost 5, with 18 bases in between. There are 16 residues in the CDR3. Looked up from germline, CDR1 is MNHEY and CDR2 is SVGAGI. CDR3 region: CASSYLPQGPGTEAFF. CDR3 sequence (DNA): TGTGCCAGCAGTTACCTTCCTCAGGGACCCGGGACTGAAGCTTTCTTT.

The gene calls are TRBV19 and TRBJ1-5; 8 bases match TRBD1. CDR3 length equals 15 residues. With 6 bases clipped from V and 0 bases from J, the junction kept 4 bases outside the gene matches. Looked up from germline, CDR1 is LNHDA and CDR2 is SQIVND (reference sequence). The DNA of the CDR3 is TGTGCCAGTAGCCCGGGACAGGATAGCAATCAGCCCCAGCATTTT. Its protein product is CASSPGQDSNQPQHF.

The chain employs TRBV10-3 and TRBJ2-5; 10 positions match TRBD1. The CDR3 has 16 amino acids. V shed 2 bases and J 1 base; nucleotides not matched to a gene: 4. Germline V gene sequence: CDR1 ENHRY, CDR2 SYGVKD. CDR3 coding DNA: TGTGCCATCAGTGAGCCTGGGACAGGGGCCCAAGAGACCCAGTACTTC. It is translated as CAISEPGTGAQETQYF.

This clone appeared once. The J gene is TRBJ2-3, the V gene TRBV4-1, with D tentatively TRBD2 (6 bases). This CDR3 has 16 amino acids. Germline CDR1 and CDR2: MGHRA and YSYEKL. Trimming stripped 1 base from V and 6 bases from J, with 17 bases between. The CDR3 DNA is TGCGCCAGCAGCCAAGGGCCTAGCGTGACGGGGGATACGCAGTATTTT. Translating gives CASSQGPSVTGDTQYF.

In its sample, this clone was seen once. The V gene is TRBV21-1, the J gene TRBJ1-6. TRBV21-1 is a recognized pseudogene. This CDR3 comprises 16 residues. Here the CDR3 reads CASSGLREEPHSPLHF. CDR3 DNA: TGTGCCAGCAGCGGATTACGGGAGGAGCCGCATTCACCCCTCCACTTT.

The CDR3 protein is CASSSGYSGNTIYF. CDR3 bases: TGTGCCAGCAGTTCAGGGTACTCTGGAAACACCATATATTTT. The rearrangement links TRBV6-5 to TRBJ1-3, with D perhaps TRBD1 (5 bases). Germline loops: CDR1 MNHEY, CDR2 SVGAGI. V gave up 4 bases and J gave up 0 bases, with 7 bases separating them. CDR3 length: 14 residues.

The chain combines TRBV2 with TRBJ2-1, with 7 bases that match TRBD1. From germline, CDR1 is SNHLY and CDR2 FYNNEI. This CDR3 is built from 15 residues. V was pared by 6 bases and J by 2 bases, with 7 bases of the junction left unmatched. The CDR3 sequence: CASRAGTVAYNEQFF. CDR3 DNA sequence: TGTGCCAGCAGGGCCGGGACAGTCGCCTACAATGAGCAGTTCTTC.

This clone was picked up one time. In the same sample, other DNA sequences code for this CDR3. V usage is TRBV5-1 and J usage is TRBJ2-7; 7 positions agree with TRBD1. The CDR3 runs to 14 residues. V shed 0 bases and J 4 bases; nucleotides not matched to a gene: 4. Germline V gives CDR1 SGHRS, CDR2 YFSETQ. The CDR3 coding sequence is TGCGCCAGCAGCTTGGGACAGGGCGGGTACGAGCAGTACTTC. Translated, it gives CASSLGQGGYEQYF.

A note on this clone: In the same sample, other DNA sequences code for this CDR3. The chain is built from TRBV19 and TRBJ2-7; 7 nucleotides agree with TRBD1. Germline CDR1 and CDR2: LNHDA and SQIVND (reference sequence). With V trimmed by 6 bases and J by 3 bases, 5 bases remained unmatched. CDR3 length: 13 amino acids. Here the CDR3 reads CASSPRDSYEQYF. The CDR3, as DNA: TGTGCCAGTAGCCCCCGGGACAGCTACGAGCAGTACTTC.

The chain is built from TRBV5-1 and TRBJ2-7; no clear D. This CDR3 spans 14 amino acids. V lost 6 bases, J lost 5 bases, and 18 bases lay in between. Germline CDR1 and CDR2: SGHRS and YFSETQ. In DNA, the CDR3 is TGCGCCAGCACCCGTAGACCGGGTCGGGACGAGCAGTACTTC. The encoded protein is CASTRRPGRDEQYF.

In this sample, this clone turned up once. The J gene is TRBJ1-2, the V gene TRBV5-4; D gene ambiguous. Deletions cut 2 bases from V and 6 bases from J, with 11 bases between. The CDR3 length is 13 residues. CDR1 is SGHNT, CDR2 YYREEE, per germline (reference sequence). The CDR3 sequence: CASSFERTHGYTF. For the CDR3, the DNA is TGTGCCAGCAGCTTCGAAAGAACCCATGGCTACACCTTC.

The chain is built from TRBV27 and TRBJ2-7; 7 bases match TRBD2. With 5 bases clipped from V and 5 bases from J, the junction kept 12 bases outside the gene matches. Germline CDR1 and CDR2: MNHEY and SMNVEV (reference sequence). CDR3 length: 15 amino acids. CDR3 DNA: TGTGCCAGCAGTGAGGGCGGGGGACTGATAAACGAGCAGTACTTC. Translating gives CASSEGGGLINEQYF.

The table lists this clone with a few counts. The rearrangement joins TRBV28 to TRBJ1-2, with D uncertain. CDR3 length: 13 residues. Looked up from germline, CDR1 is MDHEN and CDR2 is SYDVKM. Trimming left V 5 bases short and J 3 bases short, with 10 bases between. For the CDR3, the DNA is TGTGCCAGCAGTCCTACTTGGGACTATGGCTACACCTTC. Protein product: CASSPTWDYGYTF.

V gene TRBV30 combines with J gene TRBJ2-5; D unclear. The germline CDR1 and CDR2 sequences are GTSNPN and SVGIG (reference sequence). The V end lost 1 base, the J end lost 5 bases, and 17 bases lay between the germline ends. The CDR3 runs to 15 residues. The CDR3 DNA follows: TGTGCCTGGAGTGCCTCCCTTATCTCGGGTGAGACCCAGTACTTC. Translation: CAWSASLISGETQYF. Filled out from reference TRBV30 and TRBJ2-5, the complete variable domain reads SQTIHQWPATLVQPVGSPLSLECTVEGTSNPNLYWYRQAAGRGLQLLFYSVGIGQISSEVPQNLSASRPQDRQFILSSKKLLLSDSGFYLCAWSASLISGETQYFGPGTRLLVL.